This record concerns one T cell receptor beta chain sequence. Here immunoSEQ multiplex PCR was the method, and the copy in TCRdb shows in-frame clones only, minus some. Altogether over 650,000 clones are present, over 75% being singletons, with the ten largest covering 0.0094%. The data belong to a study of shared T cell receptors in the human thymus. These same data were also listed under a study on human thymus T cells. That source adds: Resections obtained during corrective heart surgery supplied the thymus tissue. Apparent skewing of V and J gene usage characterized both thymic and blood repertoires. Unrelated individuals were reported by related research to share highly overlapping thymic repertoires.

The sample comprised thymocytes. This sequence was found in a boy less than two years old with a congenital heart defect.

CDR3 sequence: CASSQTVRGESGYTF. The CDR3 coding sequence is TGTGCCAGCAGCCAAACCGTCCGGGGGGAGAGTGGCTACACCTTC. This rearrangement joins TRBV13 to TRBJ1-2; maybe TRBD1 (5 bases). The CDR3 spans 15 residues. Trimming pared 5 bases from V and 7 bases from J, leaving 20 bases between. Germline-derived CDR1 and CDR2 are PRHDT and FYEKMQ (reference sequence).